This TCR beta chain was profiled in a study of radiation and T cells in renal cell carcinoma. The time point denotes: baseline pretreatment blood. Specified treatment: 15 Gy SBRT to primary tumor, nephrectomy 4 weeks later. Sequencing used immunoSEQ multiplex PCR; TCRdb keeps in-frame clones, though not all of them. The repertoire holds about 130,000 clones, with 70% to 90% as singletons. The ends were cut back, 6 bases at V and 3 bases at J, with 12 bases in the middle. The V gene's germline CDR1 is SNHLY and CDR2 FYNNEI. This CDR3 spans 14 amino acids. The chain uses TRBV2 and TRBJ2-1; the D gene is possibly TRBD2 (6 bases). The sequences come from blood, collected from a patient whose treatment included radiotherapy and nephrectomy. This clonotype was sampled from a woman in her forties or fifties with renal cell carcinoma. This chain's CDR3 is CASREQTSYNEQFF. CDR3 sequence (DNA): TGTGCCAGCAGAGAACAGACTAGCTACAATGAGCAGTTCTTC.